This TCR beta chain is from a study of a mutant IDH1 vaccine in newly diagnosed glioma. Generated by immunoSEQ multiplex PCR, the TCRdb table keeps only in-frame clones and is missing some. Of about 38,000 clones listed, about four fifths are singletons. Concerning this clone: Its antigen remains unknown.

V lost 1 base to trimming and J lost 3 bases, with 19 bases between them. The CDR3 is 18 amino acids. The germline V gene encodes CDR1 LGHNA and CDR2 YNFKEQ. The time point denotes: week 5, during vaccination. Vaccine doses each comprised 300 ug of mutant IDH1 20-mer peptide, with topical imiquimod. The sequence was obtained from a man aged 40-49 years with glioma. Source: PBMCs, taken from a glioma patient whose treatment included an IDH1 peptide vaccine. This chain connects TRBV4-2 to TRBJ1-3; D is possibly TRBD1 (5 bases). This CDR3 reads CASSQGGVAGFFGNTIYF. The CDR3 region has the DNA TGTGCCAGCAGCCAAGGGGGGGTGGCAGGGTTCTTTGGAAACACCATATATTTT.